Presented here are 5 T cell receptor beta chains from one specimen sequenced in a study of cytotoxic CD8 clonotypes in ibrutinib-treated CLL. The method was immunoSEQ multiplex PCR; TCRdb's version includes in-frame clones alone and lacks a portion of them. In the table there are about 310,000 clones, almost 80% of which are singletons. The specimen comprised PBMCs, sampled before ibrutinib treatment. The receptors stem from a human donor with chronic lymphocytic leukemia.

This clone was seen a handful of times. J is TRBJ2-7 and V is TRBV7-9, with 7 bases lining up with TRBD1. Germline CDR1 and CDR2: SEHNR and FQNEAQ (reference sequence). The CDR3 consists of 14 residues. The V and J ends lost 4 bases and 3 bases, in that order; junction bases with no gene match: 6. As DNA, the CDR3 is TGTGCCAGCAGCTCGAGGACAGGAGGCTACGAGCAGTACTTC. Translated, it gives CASSSRTGGYEQYF.

The chain carries TRBV28 and TRBJ2-7, with a possible D match to TRBD1 (5 bases). Germline lookup yields CDR1 MDHEN and CDR2 SYDVKM. This CDR3 comprises 15 residues. Trimming shortened V by 2 bases and J by 2 bases, and 13 bases separated the two germline ends. As DNA, the CDR3 is TGTGCCAGCAGTTTACAGGGTGCCGGCACCTACGAGCAGTACTTC. Protein product: CASSLQGAGTYEQYF. The full variable domain, completed using reference TRBV28 and TRBJ2-7, is DVKVTQSSRYLVKRTGEKVFLECVQDMDHENMFWYRQDPGLGLRLIYFSYDVKMKEKGDIPEGYSVSREKKERFSLILESASTNQTSMYLCASSLQGAGTYEQYFGPGTRLTVT.

This clone showed up just a few times. The V and J genes are TRBV18 and TRBJ2-7; 8 bases are a match to TRBD1. Germline CDR1 KGHSH, CDR2 LQKENI. J gave up 5 bases and V 4 bases, and 7 bases lay outside the gene matches. The CDR3 contains 14 residues. CDR3 bases: TGTGCCAGCTCACTGGGGACAGGTTTAGACGAGCAGTACTTC. Translating gives CASSLGTGLDEQYF. The whole variable domain, filled in from reference TRBV18 and TRBJ2-7, reads NAGVMQNPRHLVRRRGQEARLRCSPMKGHSHVYWYRQLPEEGLKFMVYLQKENIIDESGMPKERFSAEFPKEGPSILRIQQVVRGDSAAYFCASSLGTGLDEQYFGPGTRLTVT.

V is TRBV7-2 and J is TRBJ2-7; TRBD1 matches 8 bases. The V gene end was trimmed by 6 bases and the J gene end by 3 bases; junction bases not matched to a gene: 7. Germline loops: CDR1 SGHTA, CDR2 FQGNSA. The length of the CDR3 is 14 residues. CDR3 nucleotide sequence: TGTGCCAGCAGACTAGACAGGGGCGGCTACGAGCAGTACTTC. Translated, it gives CASRLDRGGYEQYF.

The table lists this clone with a few counts. CDR3 in DNA: TGTGCCAGCAGCCAAGACAGATATGGCTACACCTTC. The encoded protein is CASSQDRYGYTF. This sequence joins TRBV14 and TRBJ1-2; D uncertain. The CDR3 has 12 amino acids. V was shortened by 0 bases and J by 5 bases, with 4 bases between the two germline ends. Per the germline V gene, CDR1 is SGHDN and CDR2 is FVKESK.